A single sample is the source of the 21 T cell receptor beta chains below, sequenced in a study of shared clonotypes between healthy human individuals. Naive CD8 cells, CD45RO-negative and positively selected for CCR7, excluded terminally differentiated effector memory CD45RA+ cells. The assay was immunoSEQ multiplex PCR, and TCRdb's table has in-frame clones only and misses some. The repertoire has some 2.1 million clones, around 93% of them found once; the top ten carry around 1.7%. Sample: naive CD8+ T cells from PBMCs. The receptors stem from a man aged 18 to 29 in good health. Some clones in this sample may be carry-over from other donors' samples.

The chain carries TRBV28 and TRBJ2-7; 9 bases are shared with TRBD1. Losses at the gene ends were 3 bases for V and 4 bases for J; bases not matched to a gene: 7. CDR1 is MDHEN and CDR2 is SYDVKM in the germline V gene. This CDR3 region has 15 residues. The DNA for the CDR3 is TGTGCCAGCAGTTTTCCCCTGGACAGGGGATACGAGCAGTACTTC. Protein: CASSFPLDRGYEQYF.

To note about this clone: The same CDR3 can be traced to other DNA sequences in this sample. V is TRBV9 and J is TRBJ2-5; 9 bases match TRBD2. This CDR3 has 14 amino acids. From germline, CDR1 is SGDLS and CDR2 YYNGEE. J was trimmed by 1 base and V by 3 bases; bases with no gene match: 1. The CDR3 DNA is TGTGCCAGCAGCGCTAGCGGGGCCCAAGAGACCCAGTACTTC. Encoded protein: CASSASGAQETQYF.

The chain joins TRBV30 to TRBJ1-4; 12 nucleotides align to TRBD1. With 8 bases clipped from V and 8 bases from J, the junction kept 9 bases outside the gene matches. Per germline, CDR1 GTSNPN and CDR2 SVGIG (reference sequence). This CDR3 contains 14 residues. In DNA, the CDR3 is TGTGCCACCCGGGACAGGGGGCGCGAAGAAAAACTGTTTTTT. Protein: CATRDRGREEKLFF.

This clone has a handful of counts. The rearrangement links TRBV15 to TRBJ1-1, with D unresolved. CDR3 size: 14 residues. Trimming left V 3 bases short and J 3 bases short, with 11 bases between. Germline loops: CDR1 LNHNV, CDR2 YYDKDF (reference sequence). The DNA of the CDR3 is TGTGCCACCAGCAGCAGAAATGAGTACACTGAAGCTTTCTTT. It yields the protein CATSSRNEYTEAFF.

The CDR3 bases are TGTGCCAGCAGCCGCCTGGCCTACAATGAGCAGTTCTTC. Translation: CASSRLAYNEQFF. The rearrangement links TRBV7-3 to TRBJ2-1, with no clear D. The CDR3 sequence is 13 residues long. Trimming removed 5 bases at V and 2 bases at J, with 7 bases between. Germline CDR1 and CDR2: SGHTA and FQGTGA.

J is TRBJ2-7 and V is TRBV4-2; 8 bases fit TRBD2. V was clipped by 1 base and J by 0 bases; unmatched bases: 8. There are 17 residues in the CDR3. CDR1 LGHNA and CDR2 YNFKEQ come from the germline V gene. The CDR3 DNA reads as TGTGCCAGCAGCCAAGTGGGGTCTAGCGGGTACTCCTACGAGCAGTACTTC. Residues: CASSQVGSSGYSYEQYF.

This sequence joins TRBV5-1 and TRBJ1-1; 11 bases match TRBD1. The CDR3 length is 16 residues. The V and J ends lost 4 bases and 0 bases, in that order; junction bases with no gene match: 5. Germline CDR1 is SGHRS and CDR2 is YFSETQ. The CDR3 DNA sequence: TGCGCCAGCAGCGCCGGACAGGGGGCAATGAACACTGAAGCTTTCTTT. Translation: CASSAGQGAMNTEAFF.

V and J are TRBV13 and TRBJ2-1; TRBD2 aligns across 12 bases. CDR1 and CDR2 (germline): PRHDT, FYEKMQ (reference sequence). The CDR3 length is 17 residues. V trimming: 5 bases; J trimming: 2 bases; junction bases outside the gene matches: 7. CDR3 sequence reads: CASSHQTSGGTYNEQFF. The CDR3 DNA reads TGTGCCAGCAGCCATCAGACTAGCGGGGGAACCTACAATGAGCAGTTCTTC.

The chain links TRBV5-6 to TRBJ2-2, with 8 bases identical to TRBD1. This CDR3 region has 19 residues. The germline V gene has CDR1 SGHDT and CDR2 YYEEEE. Trimming at V came to 3 bases and at J to 5 bases, leaving 18 bases not matched to a gene. CDR3 DNA sequence: TGTGCCAGCAGCTCTGTTTTTGTGGCAGGGGGCGATGAAACCGGGGAGCTGTTTTTT. This codes for CASSSVFVAGGDETGELFF.

The V call is TRBV11-2, the J call TRBJ2-7, with 10 bases that match TRBD1. CDR1 is SGHAT and CDR2 is FQNNGV in the germline V gene. The CDR3 covers 12 residues. Trimming removed 9 bases from V and 4 bases from J; junction bases left unmatched: 3. CDR3 amino acids: CASADRGYEQYF. Here the CDR3 DNA reads TGTGCCAGTGCGGACAGGGGGTACGAGCAGTACTTC.

V is TRBV7-9 and J is TRBJ2-2; D call uncertain. Germline CDR1 SEHNR, CDR2 FQNEAQ (reference sequence). The CDR3 is 16 residues long. Trimming stripped 4 bases from V and 0 bases from J, with 12 bases between. In DNA form, the CDR3 reads TGTGCCAGCAGCTCCCCACACCTCGCGAACACCGGGGAGCTGTTTTTT. This translates into CASSSPHLANTGELFF.

The chain is built from TRBV29-1 and TRBJ2-7, with 13 bases matching TRBD2. CDR3 size: 15 residues. The V segment lost 6 bases and the J segment 2 bases; nucleotides outside the gene matches: 7. From germline, CDR1 is SQVTM and CDR2 ANQGSEA. The CDR3 loop reads CSVIPGLAGTYEQYF. The CDR3 DNA sequence: TGCAGCGTCATACCGGGACTAGCGGGGACCTACGAGCAGTACTTC.

As for this clone: This sample also contains other DNA sequences that code for the same CDR3. This sequence joins TRBV7-9 and TRBJ1-1; possibly TRBD1 for D (5 bases). V was clipped by 4 bases and J by 5 bases, with 8 bases between them. The CDR3 is 12 amino acids. CDR1 is SEHNR and CDR2 is FQNEAQ in the germline V gene (reference sequence). In DNA, the CDR3 is TGTGCCAGCAGCTCGGGGGGGACTGAAGCTTTCTTT. It is translated as CASSSGGTEAFF. The full variable domain, completed using reference TRBV7-9 and TRBJ1-1, is DTGVSQNPRHKITKRGQNVTFRCDPISEHNRLYWYRQTLGQGPEFLTYFQNEAQLEKSRLLSDRFSAERPKGSFSTLEIQRTEQGDSAMYLCASSSGGTEAFFGQGTRLTVV.

The J gene is TRBJ2-1, the V gene TRBV6-5, with TRBD1 identical over 9 bases. Unmatched junction bases numbered 4, after V lost 2 bases and J lost 2 bases. The CDR3 extends over 16 amino acids. Germline V lookup: CDR1 MNHEY, CDR2 SVGAGI. CDR3 loop: CASSYGQGPTYNEQFF. In DNA form, the CDR3 reads TGTGCCAGCAGTTACGGACAGGGGCCCACCTACAATGAGCAGTTCTTC.

The chain employs TRBV7-3 and TRBJ1-1, with D possibly matching TRBD1 (6 bases). V lost 3 bases, J lost 1 base, and 9 bases lay in between. Germline V lookup: CDR1 SGHTA, CDR2 FQGTGA. CDR3 size: 14 residues. The CDR3 region is CASSFGGGNTEAFF. The CDR3 coding sequence is TGTGCCAGCAGCTTTGGGGGCGGGAACACTGAAGCTTTCTTT.

V is TRBV29-1 and J is TRBJ2-1; D possibly uses TRBD1 or TRBD2 (5 bases each). V shed 1 base and J shed 4 bases, with 14 bases lying between them. Looked up from germline, CDR1 is SQVTM and CDR2 is ANQGSEA. The CDR3 runs 15 residues. DNA for the CDR3: TGCAGCGTTGAAGGAACAGGTGGGACGTACAATGAGCAGTTCTTC. It is translated as CSVEGTGGTYNEQFF.

This clone has more than one count but fewer than ten. This sample includes further DNA sequences coding for the same CDR3. The V gene is TRBV10-3, the J gene TRBJ2-7; 10 bases are a match to TRBD1. Trimming removed 0 bases from V and 2 bases from J; junction bases left unmatched: 1. The V gene's germline CDR1 is ENHRY and CDR2 SYGVKD. This CDR3 region has 15 residues. The CDR3: CAISESGTGAYEQYF. The CDR3 bases are TGTGCCATCAGTGAGTCTGGGACAGGGGCCTACGAGCAGTACTTC.

The chain links TRBV6-5 to TRBJ1-5, with 7 bases matching TRBD1. This CDR3 has 15 residues. V lost 2 bases and J lost 1; bases outside the gene matches: 2. The germline gives CDR1 MNHEY, CDR2 SVGAGI. DNA of the CDR3: TGTGCCAGCAGTTACGGGACAGTCAGCAATCAGCCCCAGCATTTT. This translates into CASSYGTVSNQPQHF.

On this clone itself: Other DNA sequences in this specimen translate into the identical CDR3. The rearrangement uses TRBV7-9 and TRBJ2-7; unclear D gene. The CDR3 runs 13 residues. Trimming took off 5 bases at V and 1 base at J, with 9 bases between the two ends. Germline-derived CDR1 and CDR2 are SEHNR and FQNEAQ (reference sequence). The CDR3 coding sequence is TGTGCCAGCAGCCCCGCCGGATCCTACGAGCAGTACTTC. Translating gives CASSPAGSYEQYF.

The gene calls are TRBV5-1 and TRBJ2-7, with 7 positions matching TRBD1. The germline V gene encodes CDR1 SGHRS and CDR2 YFSETQ. The length of the CDR3 is 12 residues. The V gene end was trimmed by 5 bases and the J gene end by 5 bases; junction bases not matched to a gene: 4. Here the CDR3 reads CASSTGANEQYF. Written as DNA, the CDR3 is TGCGCCAGCAGTACAGGGGCCAACGAGCAGTACTTC.

The V and J genes are TRBV7-9 and TRBJ2-1; D is undetermined. The germline CDR1 and CDR2 sequences are SEHNR and FQNEAQ (reference sequence). Trimming cost V 5 bases and J 4 bases, with 21 bases left between them. This CDR3 region has 17 residues. The CDR3 DNA reads as TGTGCCAGCAGCCCTCGATTGGGCCTGTCTTGGTACAATGAGCAGTTCTTC. Its translation: CASSPRLGLSWYNEQFF.